What follows are 28 T cell receptor beta chains derived from one specimen sequenced in a study of early T cells in non-severe SARS-CoV-2 infection. TCRdb itself ran the 5' RACE reads through MiXCR, one entry per CDR3 protein. The sample carries about 26,000 distinct CDR3 sequences, about 4.2% recorded once. The sequencing sample was made of whole blood. These receptors were obtained from an adult who was a healthcare worker with PCR-confirmed SARS-CoV-2 infection or an uninfected control (not recorded which).

There are a few counts of this clonotype. The chain uses TRBV29-1 and TRBJ1-1, with D perhaps matching TRBD1 (5 bases). V was clipped by 7 bases and J by 0 bases, with 18 bases between them. Germline loops: CDR1 SQVTM, CDR2 ANQGSEA. The CDR3 has 15 residues. The CDR3 is CSALSSQVVNTEAFF. The CDR3 coding sequence is TGCAGCGCCCTAAGCTCACAGGTGGTGAACACTGAAGCTTTCTTT.

This clonotype was detected a few times. The junction differs from germline at one of its ends, possibly a read error. J is TRBJ2-1 and V is TRBV4-1; possibly TRBD2 for D (5 bases). The length of the CDR3 is 14 residues. Germline assignment: CDR1 MGHRA and CDR2 YSYEKL. The CDR3 sequence is CASSQVLDYNKQFF. The CDR3, as DNA: TGCGCCAGCAGCCAAGTACTAGACTACAATAAGCAGTTCTTC.

This clonotype showed up many times. CDR3 sequence: CASSRRIDHGYTF. CDR3 nucleotide sequence: TGTGCCAGCAGCCGACGGATTGACCATGGCTACACCTTC. The chain couples TRBV14 to TRBJ1-2; unclear D gene. V was trimmed by 4 bases and J by 6 bases, leaving 12 bases between them. CDR1 is SGHDN, CDR2 FVKESK, per germline. The length of the CDR3 is 13 residues.

The sample holds many counts of this clonotype. This chain uses TRBV21-1 with TRBJ2-7; the D segment call TRBD2 is taken from the table without a DNA check. TRBV21-1 is reported as a pseudogene. The CDR3 has 17 residues. In nucleotides, the CDR3 is TGTGCCAGCAGGGAGGATTGGAGGGGTCTCGACTACTACGAGCAGTACTTC. This translates into CASREDWRGLDYYEQYF.

This clonotype was seen only a few times. V and J are TRBV18 and TRBJ1-5, with D perhaps matching TRBD1 (5 bases). The CDR3 is made up of 15 amino acids. The germline V and J ends were trimmed by 6 bases and 3 bases, with 15 bases remaining between them. Germline CDR1 reads KGHSH; CDR2 reads LQKENI. CDR3 sequence reads: CASSTNAGINQPQHF. For the CDR3, the DNA is TGTGCCAGCTCCACCAACGCAGGGATCAATCAGCCCCAGCATTTT.

This chain joins TRBV7-3 and TRBJ2-6, with D unresolved. This CDR3 region has 16 residues. V lost 5 bases and J 1 base, leaving 12 bases between the germline ends. Germline V gene sequence: CDR1 SGHTA, CDR2 FQGTGA. Here the CDR3 DNA reads TGTGCCAGCAGCCCCGGGCATTCATCTGGGGCCAACGTCCTGACTTTC. Protein: CASSPGHSSGANVLTF.

In its sample, this clonotype was seen a few times. The chain carries TRBV11-3 and TRBJ2-1; 11 bases match TRBD2. The CDR3 sequence is 15 residues long. Germline-derived CDR1 and CDR2 are SGHNT and YENEEA. V gave up 1 base and J gave up 7 bases; unmatched junction bases: 3. CDR3 protein: CASSLGSGGANEQFF. CDR3 sequence (DNA): TGTGCCAGCAGCTTAGGTAGCGGGGGGGCAAATGAGCAGTTCTTC.

This clonotype came up a few times. The gene calls are TRBV20-1 and TRBJ2-7; 8 nucleotides agree with TRBD2. This CDR3 contains 15 residues. The V gene's germline CDR1 is DFQATT and CDR2 SNEGSKA (reference sequence). V trimming: 3 bases; J trimming: 1 base; junction bases outside the gene matches: 8. CDR3 nucleotide sequence: TGCAGTGCTAGTAAGAGCGGGGGTCATTCCTACGAGCAGTACTTC. Amino acid sequence: CSASKSGGHSYEQYF.

There are a few counts of this clonotype. The V call is TRBV20-1, the J call TRBJ1-1, with a tentative D call TRBD1 (5 bases). CDR1 is DFQATT, CDR2 SNEGSKA, per germline (reference sequence). The CDR3 runs to 14 residues. Between the trimmed V and J ends, which lost 5 bases and 1 base, there was a span of 14 bases. CDR3 region: CSAQKQVANTEAFF. The CDR3 DNA follows: TGCAGTGCTCAAAAACAGGTCGCGAACACTGAAGCTTTCTTT.

This clonotype was detected ten times or more. The rearrangement joins TRBV6-5 to TRBJ2-5; 8 bases fit TRBD2. The V gene end was trimmed by 0 bases and the J gene end by 2 bases; junction bases not matched to a gene: 20. This CDR3 contains 21 residues. Germline CDR1 is MNHEY and CDR2 is SVGAGI. The CDR3 sequence: CASSYSIPRGREVISQETQYF. In DNA form, the CDR3 reads TGTGCCAGCAGTTACTCGATCCCCCGGGGGCGGGAGGTTATCTCGCAAGAGACCCAGTACTTC.

This clonotype was counted many times. This sequence joins TRBV6-1 and TRBJ1-5, with TRBD1 identical over 7 bases. Per germline, CDR1 MNHNS and CDR2 SASEGT. J gave up 3 bases and V 2 bases, and 4 bases lay outside the gene matches. The CDR3 totals 15 residues. The CDR3 is CASSEWTGHNQPQHF. Here the CDR3 DNA reads TGTGCCAGCAGTGAATGGACAGGACACAATCAGCCCCAGCATTTT.

This clonotype has a count of ten or more. This sequence joins TRBV7-8 and TRBJ2-5; no reliable D call. Trimming shortened V by 1 base and J by 7 bases, and 10 bases separated the two germline ends. This CDR3 is built from 13 residues. The V gene's germline CDR1 is SGHVS and CDR2 FQNEAQ. The CDR3 region is CASSLVLVRTQYF. The CDR3 region has the DNA TGTGCCAGCAGCTTAGTACTGGTCCGGACCCAGTACTTC.

The rearrangement links TRBV6-1 to TRBJ2-3, with D unclear. Trimming stripped 4 bases from V and 4 bases from J, with 15 bases between. Germline CDR1 MNHNS, CDR2 SASEGT. This CDR3 region has 15 residues. CDR3 sequence: CASSAQFSPSDTQYF. The CDR3 DNA reads TGTGCCAGCAGTGCCCAATTTTCCCCGTCAGATACGCAGTATTTT.

The chain employs TRBV20-1 and TRBJ2-3, with D perhaps matching TRBD2 (5 bases). Trimming removed 6 bases at V and 2 bases at J, with 15 bases between. The germline gives CDR1 DFQATT, CDR2 SNEGSKA (reference sequence). This CDR3 spans 14 amino acids. The CDR3 coding sequence is TGCAGTGCCCGAGGGCTAGATATCACAGATACGCAGTATTTT. Protein product: CSARGLDITDTQYF.

This clonotype was seen a handful of times. The chain carries TRBV5-1 and TRBJ2-3; D not certain. V lost 0 bases and J 1 base, leaving 12 bases between the germline ends. Germline V gives CDR1 SGHRS, CDR2 YFSETQ. CDR3 length: 16 amino acids. CDR3 sequence (DNA): TGCGCCAGCAGCTTGGGCCTAGTCGTTGGCACAGATACGCAGTATTTT. It specifies CASSLGLVVGTDTQYF. Looking up the rest from reference TRBV5-1 and TRBJ2-3 gives the full variable domain: KAGVTQTPRYLIKTRGQQVTLSCSPISGHRSVSWYQQTPGQGLQFLFEYFSETQRNKGNFPGRFSGRQFSNSRSEMNVSTLELGDSALYLCASSLGLVVGTDTQYFGPGTRLTVL.

A few counts support this clonotype. The chain carries TRBV5-1 and TRBJ2-7; 8 positions match TRBD1. The CDR3 sequence is 14 residues long. Per the germline V gene, CDR1 is SGHRS and CDR2 is YFSETQ. V was pared by 4 bases and J by 2 bases, with 5 bases of the junction left unmatched. DNA for the CDR3: TGCGCCAGCAGCCTGCGGACAGGGACCTACGAGCAGTACTTC. This translates into CASSLRTGTYEQYF.

The V call is TRBV18, the J call TRBJ2-2; 9 bases align to TRBD1. Germline V lookup: CDR1 KGHSH, CDR2 LQKENI. V shed 6 bases, J shed 4 bases, and the junction held 9 bases outside the gene matches. CDR3 length: 16 amino acids. The CDR3 reads CASSSGQGYGTGELFF. In DNA form, the CDR3 reads TGTGCCAGCTCTTCGGGACAGGGATATGGCACCGGGGAGCTGTTTTTT. The entire variable domain, with the rest obtained from reference TRBV18 and TRBJ2-2, is as follows: NAGVMQNPRHLVRRRGQEARLRCSPMKGHSHVYWYRQLPEEGLKFMVYLQKENIIDESGMPKERFSAEFPKEGPSILRIQQVVRGDSAAYFCASSSGQGYGTGELFFGEGSRLTVL.

This clonotype was seen ten or more times. The chain carries TRBV11-1 and TRBJ2-4; possible D gene TRBD1, 7 bases. The CDR3 is 19 residues long. V shed 3 bases and J shed 2 bases, with 23 bases lying between them. Germline V gene sequence: CDR1 SGHAT, CDR2 FQDESV (reference sequence). DNA for the CDR3: TGTGCCAGCAGCTTGGAGGGACAGATTCCTCTCCTTCCCAAAAACATTCAGTACTTC. As protein: CASSLEGQIPLLPKNIQYF.

The sample holds many counts of this clonotype. The rearrangement joins TRBV5-1 to TRBJ2-4; D is possibly TRBD1 (5 bases). The germline CDR1 and CDR2 sequences are SGHRS and YFSETQ. This CDR3 contains 11 residues. V was shortened by 0 bases and J by 11 bases, with 6 bases between the two germline ends. CDR3 protein: CASSLGQFQYF. The CDR3 DNA is TGCGCCAGCAGCTTGGGACAGTTTCAGTACTTC.

This clonotype was recorded at least ten times. The rearrangement uses TRBV28 and TRBJ2-5; 8 bases match TRBD1. The CDR3 has 16 residues. V gave up 4 bases and J gave up 5 bases; unmatched junction bases: 12. Germline V gene data show CDR1 as MDHEN and CDR2 as SYDVKM. CDR3 sequence reads: CASSSPGQAQLETQYF. DNA for the CDR3: TGTGCCAGCAGTTCACCGGGACAGGCCCAGCTGGAGACCCAGTACTTC.

This clonotype was observed a few times. The rearrangement links TRBV11-2 to TRBJ1-1; no definite D call. The germline V gene has CDR1 SGHAT and CDR2 FQNNGV. Trimming shortened V by 5 bases and J by 4 bases, and 14 bases separated the two germline ends. The CDR3 runs to 14 residues. The CDR3 sequence is CASSLRRAGTEAFF. The DNA for the CDR3 is TGTGCCAGCAGCCTCAGGAGGGCTGGCACTGAAGCTTTCTTT.

This clonotype showed up many times. J is TRBJ1-2 and V is TRBV6-6; 10 nucleotides agree with TRBD1. Per the germline V gene, CDR1 is MNHNY and CDR2 is SVGAGI (reference sequence). CDR3 length equals 15 residues. V gave up 5 bases and J gave up 8 bases; unmatched junction bases: 11. CDR3 in amino acids: CASSPWDRGVGGYTF. CDR3 nucleotide sequence: TGTGCCAGCAGTCCCTGGGACAGGGGCGTTGGCGGCTACACCTTC.

This clonotype was picked up many times. This sequence joins TRBV7-6 and TRBJ2-3, with TRBD2 matching over 11 bases. The CDR3 contains 15 residues. V gave up 3 bases and J gave up 4 bases; unmatched junction bases: 3. The germline CDR1 and CDR2 sequences are SGHVS and FNYEAQ. The CDR3 loop is CASSFLAGGSDTQYF. CDR3 DNA sequence: TGTGCCAGCAGCTTTCTAGCGGGGGGTTCAGATACGCAGTATTTT.

The table lists this clonotype with many counts. This sequence joins TRBV18 and TRBJ2-1, with D unclear. V lost 0 bases to trimming and J lost 5 bases, with 8 bases between them. The CDR3 runs to 14 residues. Germline CDR1 reads KGHSH; CDR2 reads LQKENI. The CDR3 DNA reads as TGTGCCAGCTCACCACCGTTAGGGAACAATGAGCAGTTCTTC. It encodes CASSPPLGNNEQFF.

This clonotype was seen repeatedly, ten times or more. This chain connects TRBV7-3 to TRBJ2-3; D not certain. This CDR3 region has 12 residues. The germline V gene has CDR1 SGHTA and CDR2 FQGTGA. The ends were cut back, 1 base at V and 5 bases at J, with 4 bases in the middle. The CDR3 is CASSLNGDTQYF. The CDR3 bases are TGTGCCAGCAGCTTAAATGGAGATACGCAGTATTTT.

This clonotype has a count of ten or more. The chain uses TRBV29-1 and TRBJ1-3, with TRBD1 as a possible D gene (6 bases). The length of the CDR3 is 15 residues. Germline loops: CDR1 SQVTM, CDR2 ANQGSEA. Trimming left V 4 bases short and J 6 bases short, with 19 bases between. The CDR3 spells CSVVGFGGQENTIYF. CDR3 in DNA: TGCAGCGTTGTGGGATTCGGGGGGCAAGAAAACACCATATATTTT.

This clonotype was counted at least ten times. The chain couples TRBV5-1 to TRBJ2-1; the D gene could be TRBD1 or TRBD2 (5 bases each). In germline, CDR1 is SGHRS, CDR2 YFSETQ. The CDR3 covers 14 residues. V gave up 0 bases and J gave up 14 bases, with 18 bases separating them. The chain's CDR3 is CASSLGLIGATEFF. CDR3 DNA sequence: TGCGCCAGCAGCTTGGGATTGATCGGGGCCACGGAGTTCTTC. Combining the CDR3 with reference TRBV5-1 and TRBJ2-1 gives the whole variable domain KAGVTQTPRYLIKTRGQQVTLSCSPISGHRSVSWYQQTPGQGLQFLFEYFSETQRNKGNFPGRFSGRQFSNSRSEMNVSTLELGDSALYLCASSLGLIGATEFFGPGTRLTVL.

There are many counts of this clonotype. This chain joins TRBV5-1 and TRBJ2-7, with 9 bases identical to TRBD1. The CDR3 runs 14 residues. CDR1 and CDR2 (germline): SGHRS, YFSETQ. With 6 bases clipped from V and 3 bases from J, the junction kept 7 bases outside the gene matches. The CDR3 DNA reads TGCGCCAGCACGGTTGGACAGGGGCTCTACGAGCAGTACTTC. It translates to CASTVGQGLYEQYF.